A single sample gave rise to the 9 T cell receptor beta chains below, sequenced in a study of regulatory T cells in long-lasting Graves disease. Documented time point: persistent/refractory GD, antithyroid drugs over 5 years with positive TRAb. RNA from PBMCs was the source of the TCR library. In building TCR beta libraries, iRepertoire HTBI primers were used together with Arm-PCR of CDR3 regions. Using its own MiXCR run on the multiplex PCR reads, TCRdb lists one record per CDR3 protein. Among some 370,000 distinct CDR3 sequences listed, roughly 20% were seen once. The starting material was peripheral blood mononuclear cells (PBMCs), obtained when the disease was refractory, from a patient treated with antithyroid drugs. The receptors derive from a female donor with Graves disease.

This clonotype was detected only a few times. V is TRBV7-9 and J is TRBJ2-2; D might be TRBD2 (5 bases). Germline V CDR1 and CDR2: SEHNR, FQNEAQ (reference sequence). This CDR3 region has 15 residues. The V end lost 5 bases, the J end lost 6 bases, and 16 bases lay between the germline ends. The CDR3 is CASSPRTPGAGELFF. The CDR3 DNA reads TGTGCCAGCAGCCCCCGGACTCCCGGTGCCGGGGAGCTGTTTTTT.

About this clonotype: A single base separates this from a much larger clone, so it may be a read error. The chain has TRBV28 and TRBJ2-2; 8 nucleotides match TRBD1. From germline, CDR1 is MDHEN and CDR2 SYDVKM. The length of the CDR3 is 16 residues. The V segment lost 3 bases and the J segment 4 bases; nucleotides outside the gene matches: 7. CDR3 DNA sequence: TGTGCCAGCAGTTTTGTGGACAGGGCGAGCACCGGGGAGCTGTTTTTT. It translates to CASSFVDRASTGELFF.

The sample holds many counts of this clonotype. The junction differs from germline at one of its ends, possibly a read error. The chain is built from TRBV5-1 and TRBJ2-7; 7 nucleotides line up with TRBD1. The CDR3 has 14 amino acids. The germline V gene has CDR1 SGHRS and CDR2 YFSETQ. CDR3 amino acids: CASSFPGQSYEQYF. The CDR3, as DNA: TGTGCCAGCAGCTTCCCGGGACAGTCCTACGAGCAGTACTTC.

Only a few counts were recorded for this clonotype. The chain carries TRBV29-1 and TRBJ2-7; TRBD1 aligns across 9 bases. The V gene's germline CDR1 is SQVTM and CDR2 ANQGSEA. V shed 6 bases, J shed 0 bases, and the junction held 6 bases outside the gene matches. The CDR3 sequence is 14 residues long. The chain's CDR3 is CSVGTGINSYEQYF. The CDR3, as DNA: TGCAGCGTAGGGACAGGGATCAACTCCTACGAGCAGTACTTC.

At least ten counts were recorded for this clonotype. The gene calls are TRBV12-3 or TRBV12-4 and TRBJ2-7; a weak D match, TRBD2 (7 bases). The V end lost 8 bases, the J end lost 4 bases, and 27 bases lay between the germline ends. The CDR3 runs 17 residues. The CDR3, as DNA: TGTGCCAGCTCTCTAGGGGGGGCGGCTATTGATTATTACGAGCAGTACTTC. This gives the protein CASSLGGAAIDYYEQYF.

The chain links TRBV5-1 to TRBJ2-3; 7 bases map to TRBD1. The CDR3 extends over 16 amino acids. The germline CDR1 and CDR2 sequences are SGHRS and YFSETQ. V shed 1 base and J 2 bases; nucleotides not matched to a gene: 7. CDR3 bases: TGCGCCAGCAGCTTGAAAGAAGGGGGCTTCACAGATACGCAGTATTTT. Protein sequence: CASSLKEGGFTDTQYF.

Comment on this clonotype: This could be a read error, since a much larger clone is one nucleotide away. The rearrangement joins TRBV28 to TRBJ2-7, with a tentative D call TRBD1 (9 bases). Per germline, CDR1 MDHEN and CDR2 SYDVKM. The CDR3 sequence is 14 residues long. Here the CDR3 DNA reads TGTGCTAGCCGGGAGGGACAGGGCTCCTACGAGCAGTGCTTC. This sequence encodes CASREGQGSYEQCF. The full variable domain, with the rest looked up from reference TRBV28 and TRBJ2-7, is DVKVTQSSRYLVKRTGEKVFLECVQDMDHENMFWYRQDPGLGLRLIYFSYDVKMKEKGDIPEGYSVSREKKERFSLILESASTNQTSMYLCASREGQGSYEQCFGPGTRLTVT.

The gene calls are TRBV28 and TRBJ2-7, with D perhaps matching TRBD1 (5 bases). From germline, CDR1 is MDHEN and CDR2 SYDVKM. This CDR3 contains 14 residues. Trimming removed 2 bases from V and 2 bases from J, with 10 bases in between. CDR3 in DNA: TGTGCCAGCAGTTTAATGGTAGGGGCCTACGAGCAGTACTTC. It is translated as CASSLMVGAYEQYF.

The chain couples TRBV9 to TRBJ2-7; 10 positions agree with TRBD2. Unmatched junction bases numbered 10, after V lost 3 bases and J lost 7 bases. Germline V CDR1 and CDR2: SGDLS, YYNGEE. The CDR3 has 15 residues. The CDR3 DNA sequence: TGTGCCAGCAGCGCCGGACTAGCGGAGTTGGGTGAGCAGTACTTC. Translating it yields CASSAGLAELGEQYF.